What follows are 6 T cell receptor beta chains derived from one specimen sequenced in a study of regulatory T cells in long-lasting Graves disease. TCR beta libraries were built with iRepertoire HTBI primers and Arm-PCR of CDR3 regions. Using its own MiXCR run on the multiplex PCR reads, TCRdb lists one record per CDR3 protein. The profile shows 350,000 to 400,000 distinct CDR3 sequences, 15% to 17% of them singletons. As to time point: newly diagnosed GD, antithyroid drugs for less than 3 months. The TCR library was made from RNA that had been extracted from PBMCs in TRIzol. The sample was peripheral blood mononuclear cells (PBMCs), taken at new diagnosis, from a patient treated with antithyroid drugs. The receptors were gathered from a female donor with Graves disease.

This clonotype occurred many times. The genes are TRBV7-9 and TRBJ2-1, with 14 nucleotides matching TRBD2. Germline V gene sequence: CDR1 SEHNR, CDR2 FQNEAQ (reference sequence). The V segment lost 0 bases and the J segment 6 bases; nucleotides outside the gene matches: 10. The CDR3 is made up of 19 amino acids. CDR3 in amino acids: CASSLAQTSGGASINEQFF. The CDR3 nucleotides read TGTGCCAGCAGCTTAGCCCAGACTAGCGGGGGGGCCAGTATCAATGAGCAGTTCTTC.

This clonotype occurred a few times. The chain uses TRBV13 and TRBJ1-6; D not resolved. The CDR3 is 13 residues long. In germline, CDR1 is PRHDT, CDR2 FYEKMQ (reference sequence). The V end was cut by 0 bases, the J end by 10 bases, with 7 bases between. Here the CDR3 DNA reads TGTGCCAGCAGCTTAGGGCAGTCCTCACCCCTCCACTTT. It translates to CASSLGQSSPLHF. Supplemented by reference TRBV13 and TRBJ1-6, the full variable domain reads AAGVIQSPRHLIKEKRETATLKCYPIPRHDTVYWYQQGPGQDPQFLISFYEKMQSDKGSIPDRFSAQQFSDYHSELNMSSLELGDSALYFCASSLGQSSPLHFGNGTRLTVT.

This clonotype was seen ten or more times. The CDR3 coding sequence is TGTGCCAGCAGTATACTCACTGAAGCTTTCTTT. Protein: CASSILTEAFF. The J gene is TRBJ1-1, the V gene TRBV6-2 or TRBV6-3; no clear D. Germline V CDR1 and CDR2: MNHEY, SVGEGT. V was cut by 5 bases and J by 4 bases, with 5 bases left in between. This CDR3 has 11 amino acids.

This sequence joins TRBV7-2 and TRBJ2-1; possibly TRBD2 for D (6 bases). This CDR3 region has 17 residues. The germline V gene encodes CDR1 SGHTA and CDR2 FQGNSA. V was shortened by 3 bases and J by 7 bases, with 22 bases between the two germline ends. The CDR3 nucleotides read TGTGCCAGCAGCTTTCGTCCTAGCGCCTGGTCGAGGAATGAGCAGTTCTTC. Translation: CASSFRPSAWSRNEQFF.

In its sample, this clonotype was seen many times. The CDR3 sequence is CASSVVEGYGYTF. The CDR3 coding sequence is TGTGCCAGCAGTGTTGTGGAGGGCTATGGCTACACCTTC. The J gene is TRBJ1-2, the V gene TRBV2; the D is unclear. This CDR3 has 13 amino acids. V was cut by 4 bases and J by 4 bases, with 10 bases left in between. CDR1 and CDR2 (germline): SNHLY, FYNNEI.

CDR3 region: CASSRLAERLSYNEQFF. The CDR3 DNA sequence: TGTGCCAGTAGTCGACTAGCGGAACGACTATCCTACAATGAGCAGTTCTTC. The chain uses TRBV19 and TRBJ2-1, with 9 bases identical to TRBD2. This CDR3 contains 17 residues. Germline values: CDR1 LNHDA, CDR2 SQIVND (reference sequence). The V gene end was trimmed by 5 bases and the J gene end by 1 base; junction bases not matched to a gene: 9.